This T cell receptor beta chain was identified during a study of radiation and T cells in renal cell carcinoma. This clone was observed a single time. This table comes from immunoSEQ multiplex PCR, and its TCRdb copy is limited to in-frame clones, with some not included. The data contain just over 150,000 clones, 87% of them singletons. As for time point: blood 2 weeks post-SBRT. Documented treatment: 15 Gy SBRT to primary tumor, nephrectomy 4 weeks later. This receptor was identified in a woman aged 45-65 years with renal cell carcinoma. Material: blood, obtained from a patient whose treatment included radiotherapy and nephrectomy.

CDR3: CASSEVTSGGREQYF. CDR3 sequence (DNA): TGTGCCAGCAGTGAAGTGACTAGCGGGGGGAGGGAGCAGTACTTC. J is TRBJ2-7 and V is TRBV2, with 13 bases matching TRBD2. Germline CDR1 is SNHLY and CDR2 is FYNNEI. The CDR3 is 15 residues long. V lost 1 base to trimming and J lost 7 bases; unmatched junction nucleotides: 4. Filled out from reference TRBV2 and TRBJ2-7, the complete variable domain reads EPEVTQTPSHQVTQMGQEVILRCVPISNHLYFYWYRQILGQKVEFLVSFYNNEISEKSEIFDDQFSVERPDGSNFTLKIRSTKLEDSAMYFCASSEVTSGGREQYFGPGTRLTVT.